This T cell receptor (beta chain) originates from a study of radiation and T cells in renal cell carcinoma. Study outcomes and limitations: Irradiated tumors had higher TCR clonality than control tumors. Compared with controls, irradiated tumors had more, larger dominant CDR3 motifs.

Trimming left V 4 bases short and J 4 bases short, with 13 bases between. Germline V lookup: CDR1 GTSNPN, CDR2 SVGIG (reference sequence). The CDR3 has 13 residues. Sequenced by immunoSEQ multiplex PCR; TCRdb stores in-frame clones only, minus some. The table lists some 25,000 clones, roughly 64% of them singletons. With regard to this clone: The antigen is undetermined.

This sample's treatment: treatment-naive control, cytoreductive nephrectomy. Control samples are tumors resected by cytoreductive nephrectomy without prior radiation. Sequenced control tumors were from under 13 males and a few females, median age about 50. The sequencing here drew on tumor tissue, taken from a patient whose treatment was nephrectomy without radiotherapy. The V call is TRBV30, the J call TRBJ1-2, with D tentatively TRBD1 (6 bases). This receptor was obtained from a man in his forties or fifties with renal cell carcinoma. CDR3 nucleotides: TGTGCCTGGAACAGGGCGCGGTTCTATGGCTACACCTTC. Amino acids: CAWNRARFYGYTF.